This T cell receptor beta chain comes out of a study of blood T cell repertoires in COVID-19. About the study: Specimens from acute and convalescent COVID-19 originated in the United States, Italy and Spain. PBMCs, B-cell-depleted T cells, or T cells provided the cDNA or gDNA that made up the material.

Some clones are missing from TCRdb's copy, which holds only in-frame ones; the method was immunoSEQ multiplex PCR. The table shows over 200,000 clones, with more than 70% occurring only once. A single count supports this clone. The CDR3 runs 16 residues. The V segment lost 0 bases and the J segment 4 bases; nucleotides outside the gene matches: 7. CDR1 is MNHEY, CDR2 SVGAGI, per germline. This receptor was obtained from a man older than 75 with acute or convalescent COVID-19. Sequenced material: peripheral blood. The V and J genes are TRBV6-5 and TRBJ2-3; 7 nucleotides match TRBD2. CDR3 nucleotides: TGTGCCAGCAGTTACTCTGGCGGGAGTAGCTCAGATACGCAGTATTTT. Encoded protein: CASSYSGGSSSDTQYF.